The 28 T cell receptor beta chains listed next were all sequenced from one sample in a study of T cell responses to AZD1222 COVID-19 vaccine (dated by TCRdb to the early 2020s). The time point label of this sample denotes: baseline before first vaccination. Libraries were made using the immunoSEQ multiplex PCR assay. The source is immuneACCESS, and TCRdb retained only in-frame sequences with V and J called. Part of the clones is not carried over; for the studies checked, unresolved V genes explain less than half of this, and the remainder is unexplained. Counted in this sample were 85,000 to 130,000 clones; about 83% of them appeared once. 3.3% of the sample is in the top ten clones. Source: peripheral blood, taken on day 0 of AZD1222 vaccination. The receptors come from an adult in good health.

The rearrangement links TRBV9 to TRBJ1-1; D gene ambiguous. There are 13 residues in the CDR3. The V end lost 4 bases, the J end lost 3 bases, and 10 bases lay between the germline ends. Germline V gene sequence: CDR1 SGDLS, CDR2 YYNGEE. For the CDR3, the DNA is TGTGCCAGCAGCCCGAGCTTCGACACTGAAGCTTTCTTT. This codes for CASSPSFDTEAFF.

This clone was counted a few times. The chain recombines TRBV6-2 or TRBV6-3 with TRBJ2-7; D not certain. The ends were cut back, 5 bases at V and 0 bases at J, with 5 bases in the middle. Per germline, CDR1 MNHEY and CDR2 SVGEGT. This CDR3 spans 12 amino acids. This chain's CDR3 is CASSPTSYEQYF. The CDR3 nucleotides are TGTGCCAGCAGTCCCACCTCCTACGAGCAGTACTTC.

The chain carries TRBV28 and TRBJ1-4; 9 bases are shared with TRBD1. The germline V gene has CDR1 MDHEN and CDR2 SYDVKM. After removal of 4 bases from V and 6 bases from J, the junction contained 3 bases not matched to a gene. The CDR3 covers 14 residues. CDR3 bases: TGTGCCAGCAGTTCGGGACAGGGCGATGAAAAACTGTTTTTT. Protein: CASSSGQGDEKLFF.

The CDR3 reads CASSLARVETQYF. CDR3 nucleotides: TGTGCCAGCAGCCTCGCCAGGGTTGAGACCCAGTACTTC. This sequence joins TRBV7-2 and TRBJ2-5; the D gene is possibly TRBD1 (5 bases). Trimming pared 5 bases from V and 5 bases from J, leaving 12 bases between. Germline lookup yields CDR1 SGHTA and CDR2 FQGNSA. The CDR3 runs 13 residues.

The chain links TRBV4-3 to TRBJ2-2; D possibly corresponds to TRBD1 (5 bases). Germline loops: CDR1 LGHNA, CDR2 YSLEER. The CDR3 is 17 residues long. Trimming shortened V by 0 bases and J by 1 base, and 12 bases separated the two germline ends. The CDR3 region is CASSQDGQRGNTGELFF. In DNA, the CDR3 is TGCGCCAGCAGCCAAGATGGCCAAAGGGGGAACACCGGGGAGCTGTTTTTT.

This sequence joins TRBV6-2 or TRBV6-3 and TRBJ1-5, with D possibly being TRBD1 (5 bases). This CDR3 spans 19 amino acids. V lost 2 bases, J lost 0 bases, and 20 bases lay in between. Germline CDR1 MNHEY, CDR2 SVGEGT. CDR3 protein: CASSYRGTAGVYSNQPQHF. CDR3 bases: TGTGCCAGCAGTTACCGCGGGACGGCCGGCGTATATAGCAATCAGCCCCAGCATTTT.

V and J are TRBV5-1 and TRBJ2-7, with D maybe TRBD1 (5 bases). The CDR3 runs to 13 residues. Germline V gene data show CDR1 as SGHRS and CDR2 as YFSETQ. The V end lost 1 base, the J end lost 4 bases, and 9 bases lay between the germline ends. The CDR3 protein is CASSLNNRYEQYF. The CDR3 region has the DNA TGCGCCAGCAGCTTGAACAACAGGTACGAGCAGTACTTC.

The V gene is TRBV6-2 or TRBV6-3, the J gene TRBJ1-5; D is ambiguous. The CDR3 runs 12 residues. V was clipped by 6 bases and J by 2 bases, with 5 bases between them. Per the germline V gene, CDR1 is MNHEY and CDR2 is SVGEGT. CDR3 region: CASSPGNQPQHF. In DNA, the CDR3 is TGTGCCAGCAGCCCCGGCAATCAGCCCCAGCATTTT.

The V call is TRBV18, the J call TRBJ2-5; 12 nucleotides line up with TRBD2. Germline V gene sequence: CDR1 KGHSH, CDR2 LQKENI. CDR3 size: 14 residues. Trimming at V came to 2 bases and at J to 5 bases, leaving 0 bases not matched to a gene. The CDR3 is CASSPGTSGETQYF. Here the CDR3 DNA reads TGTGCCAGCTCACCAGGGACTAGCGGGGAGACCCAGTACTTC.

This sequence joins TRBV11-2 and TRBJ2-7, with 10 bases that match TRBD1. The ends lost 4 bases at V and 5 bases at J; junction bases unmatched: 5. Germline V gives CDR1 SGHAT, CDR2 FQNNGV. The CDR3 covers 14 residues. Here the CDR3 reads CASSSGTGVHEQYF. CDR3 nucleotides: TGTGCCAGCAGCTCCGGGACAGGGGTCCACGAGCAGTACTTC.

CDR3 protein: CASSLRQIINSPLHF. For the CDR3, the DNA is TGTGCCAGCAGCTTAAGGCAGATCATTAATTCACCCCTCCACTTT. The chain links TRBV7-2 to TRBJ1-6; D call uncertain. V shed 2 bases and J shed 6 bases, with 11 bases lying between them. The CDR3 covers 15 residues. Germline CDR1 SGHTA, CDR2 FQGNSA.

The chain employs TRBV14 and TRBJ1-2; D call uncertain. Trimming left V 4 bases short and J 8 bases short, with 20 bases between. The CDR3 loop spans 15 amino acids. The germline gives CDR1 SGHDN, CDR2 FVKESK. DNA of the CDR3: TGTGCCAGCAGCCCAGGTCGTTGGCTTGCGGGAGGCTACACCTTC. This encodes CASSPGRWLAGGYTF.

This clone was seen a single time. This chain uses TRBV5-1 with TRBJ2-1; tentatively, D is TRBD1 or TRBD2 (5 bases each). Trimming cost V 0 bases and J 8 bases, with 9 bases left between them. The CDR3 is 13 residues long. Germline CDR1 is SGHRS and CDR2 is YFSETQ. Here the CDR3 DNA reads TGCGCCAGCAGCTTGGGGGACCGGGATGAGCAGTTCTTC. Its protein is CASSLGDRDEQFF.

This sequence joins TRBV5-6 and TRBJ2-7; D is perhaps TRBD1 (5 bases). CDR1 SGHDT and CDR2 YYEEEE come from the germline V gene. The CDR3 extends over 13 amino acids. Trimming left V 5 bases short and J 4 bases short, with 13 bases between. CDR3 amino acids: CASSLTVGYEQYF. The CDR3 nucleotides are TGTGCCAGCAGTCTGACAGTAGGTTACGAGCAGTACTTC.

This rearrangement joins TRBV5-1 to TRBJ1-6, with D unclear. The CDR3 contains 17 residues. Germline V CDR1 and CDR2: SGHRS, YFSETQ. Trimming took off 1 base at V and 9 bases at J, with 20 bases between the two ends. This CDR3 is CASSLNPGTMGASPLHF. The CDR3, as DNA: TGCGCCAGCAGCTTGAATCCGGGAACCATGGGTGCTTCACCCCTCCACTTT.

The rearrangement links TRBV18 to TRBJ1-4, with 9 bases aligning to TRBD1. The CDR3 has 14 amino acids. The J segment lost 10 bases and the V segment lost 3 bases, leaving 6 bases of the junction unmatched. Germline V gives CDR1 KGHSH, CDR2 LQKENI. The CDR3 sequence: CASSPGTGNAKLFF. CDR3 nucleotide sequence: TGTGCCAGCTCACCCGGGACAGGGAACGCAAAACTGTTTTTT.

The CDR3 protein is CASSRTDEYGYTF. CDR3 in DNA: TGTGCCAGTAGTCGGACGGACGAATACGGCTACACCTTC. The chain is built from TRBV19 and TRBJ1-2; D is undetermined. The CDR3 contains 13 residues. Trimming left V 5 bases short and J 8 bases short, with 15 bases between. CDR1 and CDR2 (germline): LNHDA, SQIVND (reference sequence).

The chain links TRBV27 to TRBJ2-1; D may be TRBD1 (6 bases). Germline values: CDR1 MNHEY, CDR2 SMNVEV (reference sequence). CDR3 size: 13 residues. Trimming took 5 bases from V and 9 from J, leaving 14 bases between them. CDR3 sequence (DNA): TGTGCCAGCAGTCCAAACAGGGTAGGTGAGCAGTTCTTC. Protein sequence: CASSPNRVGEQFF.

J is TRBJ2-1 and V is TRBV18; D gene ambiguous. This CDR3 has 14 residues. CDR1 and CDR2 (germline): KGHSH, LQKENI. V was pared by 2 bases and J by 5 bases, with 10 bases between. The CDR3 nucleotides read TGTGCCAGCTCACCATCTAACACGAACAATGAGCAGTTCTTC. Protein product: CASSPSNTNNEQFF.

V gene TRBV5-5 combines with J gene TRBJ2-5, with a tentative D call TRBD2 (5 bases). Trimming took off 4 bases at V and 4 bases at J, with 14 bases between the two ends. CDR1 is SGHKS and CDR2 is YYEKEE in the germline V gene (reference sequence). The CDR3 totals 14 residues. The CDR3 loop is CASSRDYFAETQYF. The CDR3 bases are TGTGCCAGCAGCCGTGACTACTTCGCAGAGACCCAGTACTTC.

This clone was seen once. The CDR3 DNA follows: TGTGCCAGTAGTATAAACAGTAACACCCAAGCTGGAAACACCATATATTTT. Protein: CASSINSNTQAGNTIYF. The V gene is TRBV19, the J gene TRBJ1-3; D uncertain. V was pared by 2 bases and J by 2 bases, with 16 bases between. The CDR3 extends over 17 amino acids. Germline V lookup: CDR1 LNHDA, CDR2 SQIVND (reference sequence).

This clone was detected once. The chain employs TRBV6-5 and TRBJ1-2; possible D gene TRBD1, 5 bases. V was pared by 6 bases and J by 2 bases, with 10 bases between. In germline, CDR1 is MNHEY, CDR2 SVGAGI. This CDR3 has 13 residues. CDR3 sequence: CASSGQYNYGYTF. The CDR3 nucleotides are TGTGCCAGCAGCGGACAATACAACTATGGCTACACCTTC.

The sample holds one count of this clone. The rearrangement uses TRBV21-1 and TRBJ1-5; TRBD1, the table's D call, was not compared with the DNA. TRBV21-1 is a documented pseudogene. The length of the CDR3 is 15 residues. CDR3 nucleotides: TGTGCCATTTCGGGCACAGGGGAGAGCAATCAGCCCCAGCATTTT. Translated: CAISGTGESNQPQHF.

J is TRBJ1-4 and V is TRBV14; the D is unclear. Germline CDR1 SGHDN, CDR2 FVKESK. This CDR3 is built from 13 residues. The V end was cut by 4 bases, the J end by 4 bases, with 7 bases between. The CDR3 nucleotides are TGTGCCAGCAGCCCTTCTTTTAATGAAAAACTGTTTTTT. Its protein product is CASSPSFNEKLFF.

The genes are TRBV28 and TRBJ2-7; 8 nucleotides line up with TRBD1. V gave up 4 bases and J gave up 5 bases; unmatched junction bases: 10. The V gene's germline CDR1 is MDHEN and CDR2 SYDVKM. The CDR3 length is 15 residues. CDR3 region: CASSSPQGQAHEQYF. The CDR3 region has the DNA TGTGCCAGCAGTTCGCCGCAGGGACAGGCGCACGAGCAGTACTTC.

J is TRBJ2-3 and V is TRBV18; D is uncertain. V shed 3 bases and J shed 5 bases, with 12 bases lying between them. Germline V gives CDR1 KGHSH, CDR2 LQKENI. The CDR3 loop spans 14 amino acids. The CDR3 protein is CASSPFTPQDTQYF. The CDR3 nucleotides are TGTGCCAGCTCACCGTTCACTCCCCAAGATACGCAGTATTTT.

The chain is built from TRBV28 and TRBJ1-5; D not resolved. CDR1 and CDR2 from the germline V gene are MDHEN and SYDVKM. The CDR3 loop spans 16 amino acids. Between the trimmed V and J ends, which lost 2 bases and 0 bases, there was a span of 11 bases. CDR3 in DNA: TGTGCCAGCAGTTTACGGCCAGTATTTAGCAATCAGCCCCAGCATTTT. Its protein is CASSLRPVFSNQPQHF.

The chain couples TRBV5-8 to TRBJ1-3; D unclear. In germline, CDR1 is SGHTS, CDR2 YDEGEE. V was cut by 4 bases and J by 0 bases, with 14 bases left in between. This CDR3 is 16 amino acids long. The chain's CDR3 is CASSPRLGFSGNTIYF. CDR3 nucleotide sequence: TGTGCCAGCAGCCCCCGATTGGGCTTCTCTGGAAACACCATATATTTT.